The 15 T cell receptor beta chains below all came from one sample that was sequenced in a study of beta chain features in type 1 diabetes. General observations from the study: Moderately but significantly shorter TCRB CDR3s were found in Type 1 diabetes patients in all four CD4+ subsets.

No cognate antigen is known for these TCRs. Sequencing targeted expressed TCRB transcripts, as all isolated RNA had been reverse transcribed. Here immunoSEQ multiplex PCR was the method, and the copy in TCRdb shows in-frame clones only, minus some. Of some 47,000 clones listed, around 40% are singletons. Sequenced: stem cell memory CD4+ T cells from blood. These receptor sequences come from a man under 40 with type 1 diabetes.

This rearrangement joins TRBV28 to TRBJ1-5, with D perhaps TRBD1 (5 bases). Trimming removed 1 base at V and 4 bases at J, with 8 bases between. This CDR3 is 14 amino acids long. Germline V gene data show CDR1 as MDHEN and CDR2 as SYDVKM. This chain's CDR3 is CASSLLGGNQPQHF. The CDR3 region has the DNA TGTGCCAGCAGTTTATTGGGGGGAAATCAGCCCCAGCATTTT.

The CDR3 DNA reads TGCGCCAGCAGCCAAGATCTGAGGGAAGGAAAACTGTTTTTT. Its translation: CASSQDLREGKLFF. The chain is built from TRBV4-1 and TRBJ1-4; the D is unclear. From germline, CDR1 is MGHRA and CDR2 YSYEKL. This CDR3 is built from 14 residues. The V end lost 0 bases, the J end lost 10 bases, and 12 bases lay between the germline ends.

The chain has TRBV28 and TRBJ1-2; tentative D call: TRBD1 (5 bases). This CDR3 is 12 amino acids long. The ends were cut back, 7 bases at V and 8 bases at J, with 14 bases in the middle. In germline, CDR1 is MDHEN, CDR2 SYDVKM. Written as DNA, the CDR3 is TGTGCCAGCACCACGCAGGGTGGGGGCTACACCTTC. This encodes CASTTQGGGYTF.

This chain joins TRBV10-3 and TRBJ2-7; 7 bases line up with TRBD2. CDR3 length: 15 amino acids. With 6 bases clipped from V and 1 base from J, the junction kept 9 bases outside the gene matches. Germline V lookup: CDR1 ENHRY, CDR2 SYGVKD. The CDR3 nucleotides are TGTGCCATCAGGGCGGGAGCGGGACGATCCTACGAGCAGTACTTC. Residues: CAIRAGAGRSYEQYF.

The chain links TRBV5-1 to TRBJ2-5, with 8 bases matching TRBD1. The V gene's germline CDR1 is SGHRS and CDR2 YFSETQ. CDR3 length equals 16 residues. J lost 4 bases, V lost 0 bases, and 8 bases had no gene match. DNA for the CDR3: TGCGCCAGCAGCTTGGGCTTGGCAGGGGGCTTAGAGACCCAGTACTTC. This sequence encodes CASSLGLAGGLETQYF.

This clone has more than one count but fewer than ten. The chain links TRBV27 to TRBJ1-2; the match to TRBD1 covers 9 bases. From germline, CDR1 is MNHEY and CDR2 SMNVEV (reference sequence). V dropped 5 bases and J dropped 8; count of bases not matched to a gene: 6. The CDR3 sequence is 13 residues long. CDR3 coding DNA: TGTGCCAGCAGTCCGGGGACAGGGCAAGGCTACACCTTC. It is translated as CASSPGTGQGYTF.

This clone was seen a few times. The chain recombines TRBV7-2 with TRBJ2-1; 10 nucleotides agree with TRBD2. CDR3 size: 15 residues. Germline trimming cut 3 bases from V and 4 bases from J; bases unmatched to any gene: 3. CDR1 is SGHTA, CDR2 FQGNSA, per germline. The CDR3 bases are TGTGCCAGCAGCTTCGGACTAGCGGCGTACAATGAGCAGTTCTTC. Amino acids: CASSFGLAAYNEQFF.

The chain couples TRBV15 to TRBJ1-5; D gene unclear. Germline values: CDR1 LNHNV, CDR2 YYDKDF (reference sequence). The CDR3 covers 14 residues. V lost 6 bases and J 0 bases, leaving 9 bases between the germline ends. In nucleotides, the CDR3 is TGTGCCACCAGAAGACGGGATAGCAATCAGCCCCAGCATTTT. It specifies CATRRRDSNQPQHF.

CDR3 nucleotide sequence: TGTGCCAGCAGTTTGACGGGCGGGGCGAGACAGCCCCAGCATTTT. It encodes CASSLTGGARQPQHF. The V gene is TRBV27, the J gene TRBJ1-5; tentatively, D is TRBD1 (5 bases). V lost 3 bases and J lost 7, with 16 bases in between. The CDR3 is made up of 15 amino acids. Germline assignment: CDR1 MNHEY and CDR2 SMNVEV (reference sequence).

This sequence joins TRBV9 and TRBJ2-3; D unclear. The V end lost 0 bases, the J end lost 9 bases, and 11 bases lay between the germline ends. CDR1 is SGDLS and CDR2 is YYNGEE in the germline V gene. The CDR3 has 13 amino acids. The CDR3 nucleotides read TGTGCCAGCAGCGTAGACCCTTCACAGACGCAGTATTTT. It codes for CASSVDPSQTQYF.

The chain carries TRBV7-9 and TRBJ1-1; possible D gene TRBD1, 5 bases. This CDR3 is 12 amino acids long. Germline V gene sequence: CDR1 SEHNR, CDR2 FQNEAQ (reference sequence). V was trimmed by 6 bases and J by 4 bases, leaving 9 bases between them. The CDR3 is CASRGQGTEAFF. The CDR3 DNA reads TGTGCCAGCAGGGGGCAAGGCACTGAAGCTTTCTTT.

The rearrangement links TRBV30 to TRBJ1-1; weak D call: TRBD1 (5 bases). V lost 2 bases, J lost 3 bases, and 10 bases lay in between. The CDR3 extends over 13 amino acids. Germline CDR1 GTSNPN, CDR2 SVGIG (reference sequence). The CDR3 sequence is CAWSSGRDTEAFF. DNA for the CDR3: TGTGCCTGGAGTTCGGGCAGGGACACTGAAGCTTTCTTT.

The chain couples TRBV29-1 to TRBJ2-7; tentatively, D is TRBD2 (5 bases). The germline V and J ends were trimmed by 4 bases and 5 bases, with 12 bases remaining between them. Looked up from germline, CDR1 is SQVTM and CDR2 is ANQGSEA. CDR3 length: 12 residues. The CDR3 sequence: CSVGVRRNEQYF. The DNA for the CDR3 is TGCAGCGTTGGGGTGAGGAGGAACGAGCAGTACTTC.

This clone was detected only a few times. The J gene is TRBJ2-1, the V gene TRBV9; 14 positions agree with TRBD2. The CDR3 totals 16 residues. J lost 7 bases, V lost 0 bases, and 3 bases had no gene match. In germline, CDR1 is SGDLS, CDR2 YYNGEE. CDR3: CASSVGLAGGWNEQFF. CDR3 bases: TGTGCCAGCAGCGTAGGACTAGCGGGAGGGTGGAATGAGCAGTTCTTC. Full variable domain (rest looked up from reference TRBV9 and TRBJ2-1): DSGVTQTPKHLITATGQRVTLRCSPRSGDLSVYWYQQSLDQGLQFLIQYYNGEERAKGNILERFSAQQFPDLHSELNLSSLELGDSALYFCASSVGLAGGWNEQFFGPGTRLTVL.

The gene calls are TRBV28 and TRBJ2-3; 9 bases are a match to TRBD2. This CDR3 region has 22 residues. The germline V gene encodes CDR1 MDHEN and CDR2 SYDVKM. With V trimmed by 5 bases and J by 0 bases, 24 bases remained unmatched. The CDR3 bases are TGTGCCAGCAGTCTTGAGGAAACCTGGGGACTAGCCGAGACTCCTAGCACAGATACGCAGTATTTT. Residues: CASSLEETWGLAETPSTDTQYF. The full variable domain, completed using reference TRBV28 and TRBJ2-3, is DVKVTQSSRYLVKRTGEKVFLECVQDMDHENMFWYRQDPGLGLRLIYFSYDVKMKEKGDIPEGYSVSREKKERFSLILESASTNQTSMYLCASSLEETWGLAETPSTDTQYFGPGTRLTVL.